This T cell receptor (beta chain) was recorded in a study of response to subunit inactivated influenza vaccine. The study's findings and limits: The authors suggested that every seasonal influenza vaccination recruits few new T cells.

One entry per CDR3 protein, called by TCRdb with MiXCR from the RT-PCR reads. The profile covers 200,000 to 250,000 distinct CDR3 sequences, with 9% to 15% appearing a single time and about 8% taken by the ten largest. About this clonotype itself: Its target is unknown.

V was trimmed by 7 bases and J by 8 bases, leaving 20 bases between them. The CDR3 is made up of 15 amino acids. Germline values: CDR1 MNHNS, CDR2 SASEGT. The TCR originated in a man aged 50-60 years who received an inactivated influenza vaccine. V gene TRBV6-1 combines with J gene TRBJ1-4; tentatively, D is TRBD1 (6 bases). The sequencing here drew on non-naive T cells sorted from PBMCs, taken less than 15 days before vaccination. The CDR3 region is CASTKGGVGGEKLFF. CDR3 in DNA: TGTGCCAGCACCAAAGGGGGGGTCGGTGGAGAAAAACTGTTTTTT.